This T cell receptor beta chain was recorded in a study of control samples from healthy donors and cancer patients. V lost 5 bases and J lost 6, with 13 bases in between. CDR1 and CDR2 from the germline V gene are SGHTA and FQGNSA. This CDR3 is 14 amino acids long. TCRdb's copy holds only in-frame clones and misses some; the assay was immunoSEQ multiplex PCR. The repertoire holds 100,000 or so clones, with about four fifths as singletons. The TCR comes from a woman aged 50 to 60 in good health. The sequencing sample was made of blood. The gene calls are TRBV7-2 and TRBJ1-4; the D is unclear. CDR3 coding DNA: TGTGCCAGCAGCCCGAGTAGGGCTGATGAAAAACTGTTTTTT. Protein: CASSPSRADEKLFF.